Listed below are T cell receptor beta chains from one sample, sequenced in a study of blood T cell repertoires in COVID-19. TCRdb's table, derived via immunoSEQ multiplex PCR, lists solely in-frame clones and lacks some. Among 150,000 or so clones listed, roughly 84% were seen once. Material for sequencing was peripheral blood. The receptors originated from a woman aged 60-75 years with COVID-19, enrolled during active disease. The CDR3 runs from the conserved cysteine through the conserved F or W. D genes are given only for firm matches. Clone sizes are given selectively: once, few, many, or a class where the clone is expanded.

v_call,j_call,d_call,clone_size,cdr3_nt,cdr3_aa
TRBV19,TRBJ2-1,TRBD2,once,TGTGCCAGTTCTAGCGGGAGAACCCCCTACAATGAGCAGTTCTTC,CASSSGRTPYNEQFF
TRBV5-5,TRBJ2-1,TRBD2,few,TGTGCCAGCAGGGGACTAGTACCGGGCAATGAGCAGTTCTTC,CASRGLVPGNEQFF
TRBV5-4,TRBJ1-5,NA,NA,TGTGCCAGCAGCTTCGGTGCCAATAGCAATCAGCCCCAGCATTTT,CASSFGANSNQPQHF
TRBV13,TRBJ2-1,TRBD2,few,TGTGCCAGCAGCGCAGCGGGGGGCGGCTACAATGAGCAGTTCTTC,CASSAAGGGYNEQFF
TRBV19,TRBJ1-5,NA,NA,TGTGCCAGTAGTATATACCCCGGGGGAGGAAATCAGCCCCAGCATTTT,CASSIYPGGGNQPQHF
TRBV19,TRBJ2-5,TRBD2,NA,TGTGCCAGTAGTGTGCCGGGACTAGCGGGTTTGGAGACCCAGTACTTC,CASSVPGLAGLETQYF
TRBV2,TRBJ1-1,TRBD1,few,TGTGCCAGCAGTGAAGAGGACAGGGCTGGGATGAACACTGAAGCTTTCTTT,CASSEEDRAGMNTEAFF
TRBV4-2,TRBJ2-1,NA,few,TGTGCCAGCAGCCAGCCCCGGGGGGCGGGCAATGAGCAGTTCTTC,CASSQPRGAGNEQFF
TRBV27,TRBJ2-7,NA,NA,TGTGCCAGCAGTTCAGGGTCAAACTACGAGCAGTACTTC,CASSSGSNYEQYF
TRBV11-3,TRBJ2-7,NA,NA,TGTGCCAGCAGCCCCCGGGACACCCCCTACGAGCAGTACTTC,CASSPRDTPYEQYF
TRBV6-5,TRBJ1-5,NA,NA,TGTGCCAGCAGTAGACAGGAGATGCAAAATCAGCCCCAGCATTTT,CASSRQEMQNQPQHF
TRBV5-1,TRBJ2-2,TRBD2,NA,TGCGCCAGCAGCTTGAAAGCGGGGAACGCGAACACCGGGGAGCTGTTTTTT,CASSLKAGNANTGELFF
TRBV5-1,TRBJ2-5,TRBD1,NA,TGCGCCAGCCAAAACCCAAACAGGGGGCAAGAGACCCAGTACTTC,CASQNPNRGQETQYF
TRBV9,TRBJ1-5,NA,NA,TGTGCCAGCAGCGTAGAACTCAGGGCGGAAGGCAATCAGCCCCAGCATTTT,CASSVELRAEGNQPQHF
TRBV19,TRBJ1-2,NA,few,TGTGCCAGTATACGGCTCCCAGGGGATGGCTACACCTTC,CASIRLPGDGYTF
TRBV18,TRBJ2-2,TRBD2,NA,TGTGCCAGCTCACCGTCTCTCAGCGGGGGCACCGGGGAGCTGTTTTTT,CASSPSLSGGTGELFF
TRBV9,TRBJ1-1,NA,NA,TGTGCCAGCGGCCTACGGGTAAACACTGAAGCTTTCTTT,CASGLRVNTEAFF
TRBV2,TRBJ1-5,NA,NA,TGTGCCAGCAGCGGGCTAGGGCAGCGGGTTTCTCAGCCCCAGCATTTT,CASSGLGQRVSQPQHF
TRBV19,TRBJ2-5,NA,NA,TGTGCCAGTAGTAAAGATATCGGGGGTCCTCAAGAGACCCAGTACTTC,CASSKDIGGPQETQYF
TRBV7-3,TRBJ1-1,NA,NA,TGTGCCAGCAGCTTAGCCAGGATGAACACTGAAGCTTTCTTT,CASSLARMNTEAFF
TRBV18,TRBJ1-1,NA,few,TGTGCCAGCTCACCAGGGGCAGGTGTGGCTTTCTTT,CASSPGAGVAFF
TRBV6-5,TRBJ2-1,NA,NA,TGTGCCAGCAGCCGCTCCTCTATTTACAATGAGCAGTTCTTC,CASSRSSIYNEQFF
TRBV6-6,TRBJ1-1,NA,NA,TGTGCCAGCAGTTCGAACAGGGTTGCTGAAGCTTTCTTT,CASSSNRVAEAFF
TRBV12-5,TRBJ2-5,TRBD2,few,TGTGCTAGTGGTTTGGTCCGTCTGACTAGCGGGGGGCCTACGAGAAAGACCCAGTACTTC,CASGLVRLTSGGPTRKTQYF
TRBV3-1/TRBV3-2,TRBJ2-1,TRBD2,NA,TGTGCCAGCAGCCCACTAGCGGGCTCCTACAATGAGCAGTTCTTC,CASSPLAGSYNEQFF
TRBV7-3,TRBJ2-3,NA,NA,TGTGCCAGCAGCCCACAGGGTGTAGAAGATACGCAGTATTTT,CASSPQGVEDTQYF
TRBV5-1,TRBJ1-3,TRBD1,NA,TGCGCCAGCAGCCCGCGGGACAGGTTCTCTGGAAACACCATATATTTT,CASSPRDRFSGNTIYF
TRBV6-1,TRBJ1-3,NA,NA,TGTGCCAGCAGTGAAGCCGGACAAGGAAACACCATATATTTT,CASSEAGQGNTIYF
TRBV24-1,TRBJ2-1,TRBD2,NA,TGTGCCACCAGTGAGGCGGGAGGGCCTAGGGTTGAGCAGTTCTTC,CATSEAGGPRVEQFF
TRBV19,TRBJ1-3,NA,many,TGTGCCAGTATCTTACAGGGCTCTGGAAACACCATATATTTT,CASILQGSGNTIYF
TRBV19,TRBJ1-2,NA,NA,TGTGCCAGTAGTATAGATCGGTCCGCCGCTAACTATGGCTACACCTTC,CASSIDRSAANYGYTF
TRBV12-3/TRBV12-4,TRBJ1-1,NA,NA,TGTGCCAGCAGTGGAGGGATCCGCCCTGAAGCTTTCTTT,CASSGGIRPEAFF
TRBV5-1,TRBJ1-2,NA,once,TGCGCCAGCAGCTTTGACGGGGGGACGAGGGGCTACACCTTC,CASSFDGGTRGYTF
TRBV2,TRBJ2-2,TRBD1,NA,TGTGCCAGCAGTGAATTATGGGCCAGGGGGTACACCGGGGAGCTGTTTTTT,CASSELWARGYTGELFF
TRBV5-6,TRBJ2-6,NA,once,TGTGCCAGCAGCTTGGTGAGAGCCGATGGGGCCAACGTCCTGACTTTC,CASSLVRADGANVLTF
TRBV12-3/TRBV12-4,TRBJ2-1,NA,NA,TGTGCCAGCAGCGACGGACTGAGTGAGCAGTTCTTC,CASSDGLSEQFF
TRBV19,TRBJ1-1,TRBD1,few,TGTGCCAGTAGTAAGGGACAGGGTTTGAACACTGAAGCTTTCTTT,CASSKGQGLNTEAFF
TRBV4-1,TRBJ2-7,TRBD2,NA,TGCGCCAGCAGCCAAGAAGCGGGGGGGTCCTACGAGCAGTACTTC,CASSQEAGGSYEQYF
TRBV10-1,TRBJ2-3,TRBD1,once,TGCGCCAGCAGTGACTACAGGGGTGGCACAGATACGCAGTATTTT,CASSDYRGGTDTQYF
TRBV5-6,TRBJ2-3,NA,NA,TGTGCCAGCAGCTTGAGGGGGGATACGCAGTATTTT,CASSLRGDTQYF
TRBV28,TRBJ1-3,TRBD1,few,TGTGCCAGCAGTACGGATTCAGAGGGCAGGGGGAACACCATATATTTT,CASSTDSEGRGNTIYF
TRBV7-9,TRBJ2-7,NA,few,TGTGCCAGCAGCCCCGGAGCGGGTCTCTACGAGCAGTACTTC,CASSPGAGLYEQYF
TRBV6-5,TRBJ2-3,NA,once,TGTGCCAGCAGAGCAGGGACAGATACGCAGTATTTT,CASRAGTDTQYF
TRBV19,TRBJ2-3,NA,NA,TGTGCCAGTAGTAGACAGGTGATAGATACGCAGTATTTT,CASSRQVIDTQYF
TRBV3-1/TRBV3-2,TRBJ1-1,NA,NA,TGTGCCAGCAGCCAAAGCGGGAGCACTGAAGCTTTCTTT,CASSQSGSTEAFF